This section outlines one T cell receptor beta chain sequence together with its context. Produced via immunoSEQ multiplex PCR; TCRdb's table is partial and in-frame only. The table includes about 190,000 clones, approximately 84% detected once. These data originate in a study of blood T cell repertoires in COVID-19. For the study at large: T cells, B-cell-depleted T cells, or PBMCs provided the cDNA or gDNA that served as material.

Individuals aged 18 to 89 years were recruited from roughly 23 US areas. For recovered donors of Cohort 3, there were two negative PCRs, clearance, or symptom resolution. Sequenced input: PBMCs or T cells enriched from blood (not recorded which). The sequence came from a woman between 25 and 40 years old who had recovered from COVID-19.

The CDR3 nucleotides read TGCGCCAGCAGCCAATTTTTTGCGGGGGGGCACACAGATACGCAGTATTTT. It is translated as CASSQFFAGGHTDTQYF. J is TRBJ2-3 and V is TRBV4-1; 9 bases line up with TRBD2. This CDR3 comprises 17 residues. J lost 2 bases, V lost 2 bases, and 8 bases had no gene match. Germline V gives CDR1 MGHRA, CDR2 YSYEKL.